Listed below are T cell receptor beta chains from one sample, sequenced in a study of cytomegalovirus exposure and HLA in healthy donors. Clones were read by immunoSEQ multiplex PCR, and TCRdb kept only the in-frame ones, dropping some. Found here are approximately 290,000 clones, about four fifths of them singletons; the top ten hold approximately 0.3%. The specimen was PBMCs. These TCRs come from a girl aged 2 to 10 in good health and CMV-seronegative. Each CDR3 is given with its conserved first and last residue. Fields, in order: clone size, D gene, J gene, V gene, CDR3 protein, CDR3 DNA. D genes are given only for firm matches. Where a row states a size, it is once, few, many or the class of an expanded clone; other rows omit it.

size: -
D: TRBD2
J: TRBJ2-7
V: TRBV28
CDR3: CASSLLPTSSTYEQYF
DNA: TGTGCCAGCAGTCTTCTACCGACTAGCAGCACCTACGAGCAGTACTTC

size: -
D: -
J: TRBJ2-7
V: TRBV20-1
CDR3: CSARAQNEQYF
DNA: TGCAGTGCTAGAGCACAAAACGAGCAGTACTTC

size: once
D: -
J: TRBJ2-5
V: TRBV2
CDR3: CASTRDNQETQYF
DNA: TGTGCCAGCACCCGGGACAACCAAGAGACCCAGTACTTC

size: -
D: -
J: TRBJ1-1
V: TRBV29-1
CDR3: CSVPGGTEAFF
DNA: TGCAGCGTTCCCGGGGGGACTGAAGCTTTCTTT

size: -
D: -
J: TRBJ2-3
V: TRBV7-3
CDR3: CASSKDNPLTDTQYF
DNA: TGTGCCAGCAGTAAGGACAACCCCCTCACAGATACGCAGTATTTT

size: -
D: TRBD1
J: TRBJ2-5
V: TRBV7-2
CDR3: CASSPVRDRAYF
DNA: TGTGCCAGCAGCCCAGTCCGGGACAGAGCGTACTTC

size: -
D: TRBD1
J: TRBJ1-4
V: TRBV13
CDR3: CASSSGQGGDEKLFF
DNA: TGTGCCAGCAGCTCAGGACAGGGCGGAGATGAAAAACTGTTTTTT

size: -
D: -
J: TRBJ2-1
V: TRBV10-3
CDR3: CAISRTPGVSNNEQFF
DNA: TGTGCCATCAGCCGAACCCCAGGGGTATCCAACAATGAGCAGTTCTTC

size: -
D: -
J: TRBJ2-3
V: TRBV4-2
CDR3: CASTLDLQGATQYF
DNA: TGTGCCAGCACTCTAGATTTACAGGGCGCTACGCAGTATTTT

size: -
D: -
J: TRBJ1-1
V: TRBV5-1
CDR3: CASSLAGAHTEAFF
DNA: TGCGCCAGCAGCTTGGCAGGGGCACACACTGAAGCTTTCTTT

size: -
D: -
J: TRBJ2-3
V: TRBV6-5
CDR3: CASSYSTGFTDTQYF
DNA: TGTGCCAGCAGTTACTCGACGGGTTTCACAGATACGCAGTATTTT

size: few
D: -
J: TRBJ1-3
V: TRBV4-1
CDR3: CASSQGRGGSSGNTIYF
DNA: TGCGCCAGCAGCCAAGGACGGGGTGGAAGCTCTGGAAACACCATATATTTT

size: -
D: TRBD2
J: TRBJ2-2
V: TRBV6-4
CDR3: CASSDSSGGATGELFF
DNA: TGTGCCAGCAGTGACTCTAGCGGGGGGGCCACCGGGGAGCTGTTTTTT

size: -
D: -
J: TRBJ1-2
V: TRBV7-9
CDR3: CASSSEVGNGYTF
DNA: TGTGCCAGCAGCTCGGAGGTGGGGAATGGCTACACCTTC

size: -
D: -
J: TRBJ1-1
V: TRBV21-1
CDR3: CASSKDWLVGTEAFF
DNA: TGTGCCAGCAGCAAAGATTGGTTAGTCGGCACTGAAGCTTTCTTT

size: -
D: -
J: TRBJ2-5
V: TRBV2
CDR3: CASTRSGRRETQYF
DNA: TGTGCCAGCACGAGGTCAGGGCGCCGGGAGACCCAGTACTTC

size: -
D: -
J: TRBJ2-7
V: TRBV7-2
CDR3: CASSPQGFAYEQYF
DNA: TGTGCCAGCAGCCCGCAGGGCTTTGCATACGAGCAGTACTTC

size: -
D: TRBD2
J: TRBJ2-7
V: TRBV7-9
CDR3: CASSLTAGGSGEQYF
DNA: TGTGCCAGCAGCTTAACGGCGGGAGGGAGTGGGGAGCAGTACTTC

size: -
D: -
J: TRBJ2-7
V: TRBV11-2
CDR3: CASSLGGPYEQYF
DNA: TGTGCCAGCAGCTTGGGGGGGCCCTACGAGCAGTACTTC

size: -
D: -
J: TRBJ1-1
V: TRBV28
CDR3: CASENQPGTEAFF
DNA: TGTGCCAGCGAAAACCAGCCGGGCACTGAAGCTTTCTTT

size: -
D: -
J: TRBJ1-5
V: TRBV10-3
CDR3: CAISVQLNQPQHF
DNA: TGTGCCATCAGTGTACAGCTTAATCAGCCCCAGCATTTT

size: -
D: TRBD1
J: TRBJ1-4
V: TRBV9
CDR3: CASSVGTGEKLFF
DNA: TGTGCCAGCAGCGTAGGGACAGGTGAAAAACTGTTTTTT

size: -
D: TRBD1
J: TRBJ2-6
V: TRBV28
CDR3: CASRGTGWGSGSGANVLTF
DNA: TGTGCCAGCAGGGGGACAGGGTGGGGTAGCGGGTCTGGGGCCAACGTCCTGACTTTC

size: -
D: -
J: TRBJ1-5
V: TRBV4-1
CDR3: CASSPYFGGNGNQPQHF
DNA: TGCGCCAGCAGCCCCTACTTCGGGGGGAATGGCAATCAGCCCCAGCATTTT

size: -
D: TRBD1
J: TRBJ1-5
V: TRBV28
CDR3: CASSQLGTASNQPQHF
DNA: TGTGCCAGCAGCCAGCTGGGGACAGCAAGCAATCAGCCCCAGCATTTT

size: -
D: TRBD1
J: TRBJ1-4
V: TRBV7-9
CDR3: CSSSHSRGNEKLFF
DNA: TGTTCCAGCAGCCACAGCAGGGGGAATGAAAAACTGTTTTTT

size: few
D: TRBD2
J: TRBJ2-1
V: TRBV4-2
CDR3: CASNASPLLAEFNEQFF
DNA: TGTGCCAGCAACGCTAGCCCGCTGCTAGCGGAGTTCAATGAGCAGTTCTTC

size: -
D: -
J: TRBJ1-1
V: TRBV5-1
CDR3: CASSLEETTEAFF
DNA: TGCGCCAGCAGCTTGGAGGAGACCACTGAAGCTTTCTTT

size: once
D: -
J: TRBJ1-4
V: TRBV28
CDR3: CASSLSESGEKLFF
DNA: TGTGCCAGCAGCCTAAGCGAATCTGGAGAAAAACTGTTTTTT

size: -
D: -
J: TRBJ2-1
V: TRBV9
CDR3: CASSVAGAWYNEQFF
DNA: TGTGCCAGCAGCGTAGCGGGTGCGTGGTACAATGAGCAGTTCTTC

size: -
D: TRBD2
J: TRBJ2-7
V: TRBV11-1
CDR3: CASSSTGLAYEQYF
DNA: TGTGCCAGCAGCTCCACGGGACTAGCGTACGAGCAGTACTTC

size: -
D: TRBD2
J: TRBJ2-7
V: TRBV6-6
CDR3: CASSYSGLSGGYEQYF
DNA: TGTGCCAGCAGTTACTCCGGGCTCAGCGGGGGATACGAGCAGTACTTC

size: -
D: TRBD1
J: TRBJ2-5
V: TRBV5-1
CDR3: CASSLTGNEETQYF
DNA: TGCGCCAGCAGCCTGACAGGGAATGAAGAGACCCAGTACTTC

size: -
D: -
J: TRBJ2-3
V: TRBV2
CDR3: CASSDPGEVSDTQYF
DNA: TGTGCCAGCAGTGACCCCGGGGAGGTCTCAGATACGCAGTATTTT

size: -
D: TRBD1
J: TRBJ2-7
V: TRBV6-5
CDR3: CASSAGTGAYEQYF
DNA: TGTGCCAGCAGTGCCGGGACAGGAGCCTACGAGCAGTACTTC

size: -
D: -
J: TRBJ1-6
V: TRBV18
CDR3: CASSPDTTNSPLHF
DNA: TGTGCCAGCTCCCCCGACACGACCAATTCACCCCTCCACTTT

size: -
D: TRBD1
J: TRBJ1-4
V: TRBV9
CDR3: CASSESPWSDRGEKLFF
DNA: TGTGCCAGCAGCGAGTCCCCGTGGTCGGACAGGGGTGAAAAACTGTTTTTT

size: -
D: -
J: TRBJ2-2
V: TRBV4-1
CDR3: CASSLQGTPNTGELFF
DNA: TGCGCCAGCAGCCTTCAGGGCACCCCGAACACCGGGGAGCTGTTTTTT

size: -
D: TRBD1
J: TRBJ1-2
V: TRBV6-6
CDR3: CASRGTGGHYTF
DNA: TGTGCCAGCAGGGGGACAGGGGGCCATTACACCTTC

size: once
D: -
J: TRBJ2-7
V: TRBV5-8
CDR3: CASRPKGGSYEQYF
DNA: TGTGCCAGCAGACCGAAAGGAGGCTCCTACGAGCAGTACTTC

size: -
D: -
J: TRBJ2-2
V: TRBV7-3
CDR3: CASSLRLAPNTGELFF
DNA: TGTGCCAGCAGCTTACGTCTAGCCCCGAACACCGGGGAGCTGTTTTTT

size: -
D: -
J: TRBJ2-7
V: TRBV25-1
CDR3: CASEGHGSSYEQYF
DNA: TGTGCCAGTGAGGGACACGGAAGCTCCTACGAGCAGTACTTC

size: -
D: TRBD1
J: TRBJ1-2
V: TRBV5-1
CDR3: CASSLGQGAYGYTF
DNA: TGCGCCAGCAGCTTGGGACAGGGGGCTTATGGCTACACCTTC

size: -
D: -
J: TRBJ2-7
V: TRBV25-1
CDR3: CASSGGFRSYSYEQYF
DNA: TGTGCCAGCAGTGGCGGCTTCCGAAGTTACTCCTACGAGCAGTACTTC

size: -
D: -
J: TRBJ2-2
V: TRBV28
CDR3: CASTLVVNTGELFF
DNA: TGTGCCAGCACCTTGGTAGTAAACACCGGGGAGCTGTTTTTT

size: -
D: TRBD2
J: TRBJ2-7
V: TRBV7-2
CDR3: CASSLVTGGPYEQYF
DNA: TGTGCCAGCAGCTTAGTTACGGGGGGGCCCTACGAGCAGTACTTC

size: -
D: TRBD2
J: TRBJ2-7
V: TRBV19
CDR3: CASSFLLAGGPYEQYF
DNA: TGTGCCAGTAGTTTCCTCCTAGCGGGAGGTCCCTACGAGCAGTACTTC

size: -
D: TRBD2
J: TRBJ2-1
V: TRBV7-8
CDR3: CASSLGLAGDNEQFF
DNA: TGTGCCAGCAGCCTGGGACTAGCGGGAGACAATGAGCAGTTCTTC

size: -
D: -
J: TRBJ2-7
V: TRBV5-1
CDR3: CASSLRRDTLGIHEQYF
DNA: TGCGCCAGCAGCTTGCGGAGAGACACGCTCGGGATCCACGAGCAGTACTTC

size: -
D: TRBD1
J: TRBJ2-7
V: TRBV5-1
CDR3: CASSLALDRPYEQYF
DNA: TGCGCCAGCAGCTTGGCCCTGGACAGGCCCTACGAGCAGTACTTC

size: -
D: -
J: TRBJ2-3
V: TRBV28
CDR3: CATEASTDTQYF
DNA: TGTGCCACGGAGGCTAGCACAGATACGCAGTATTTT

size: -
D: TRBD1
J: TRBJ2-7
V: TRBV30
CDR3: CAWSVLDRGYYEQYF
DNA: TGTGCCTGGAGTGTACTTGACAGGGGATACTACGAGCAGTACTTC

size: -
D: -
J: TRBJ2-1
V: TRBV12-5
CDR3: CASGLTLVNEQFF
DNA: TGTGCTAGTGGTTTGACACTAGTCAATGAGCAGTTCTTC

size: -
D: -
J: TRBJ1-5
V: TRBV28
CDR3: CASSFRGQGQPQHF
DNA: TGTGCCAGCAGTTTTCGAGGACAAGGGCAGCCCCAGCATTTT

size: -
D: -
J: TRBJ2-7
V: TRBV28
CDR3: CASSRDTIYEQYF
DNA: TGTGCCAGCTCAAGGGACACCATCTACGAGCAGTACTTC